This TCR beta chain emerged from a study of blood T cells in healthy people across ages. The second PCR ran roughly 7 to 12 cycles with a sample-barcoded 5' primer and J-beta primers. TCRdb reprocessed the 5' RACE reads with MiXCR, giving one entry per CDR3 protein. The sample lists about a million distinct CDR3 sequences, 35% to 40% occurring once. This clonotype was seen a handful of times. V lost 4 bases, J lost 5 bases, and 8 bases lay in between. CDR1 is LGHNT and CDR2 is FRNRAP in the germline V gene. The length of the CDR3 is 12 residues. This receptor was identified in a young man in good health. The chain carries TRBV12-5 and TRBJ1-2, with D possibly matching TRBD1 (5 bases). What was sequenced was blood. The CDR3 loop is CASGYRSYGYTF. The CDR3 DNA reads TGTGCTAGTGGTTACAGGAGTTATGGCTACACCTTC.